This T cell receptor (beta chain) is from a study of cytomegalovirus exposure and HLA in healthy donors. PCR amplification relied on 60 Vbeta primers (plus 13 Jbeta primers). TCRdb's table, derived via immunoSEQ multiplex PCR, lists solely in-frame clones and lacks some. In the table there are roughly 150,000 clones, 70% of which are singletons. Germline assignment: CDR1 SQVTM and CDR2 ANQGSEA. Deletions cut 4 bases from V and 5 bases from J, with 11 bases between. The CDR3 has 13 amino acids. This clone was picked up a small number of times. Its specificity is not known. Study-wide findings and caveats: Cytomegalovirus-associated status was assigned to about 170 TCR beta chains. The availability of immune exposure information extended only to CMV serostatus.

The gene calls are TRBV29-1 and TRBJ1-4; D remains ambiguous. Material: PBMCs. This clonotype was sampled from a young man in good health and CMV-seropositive. The CDR3 region is CSVVRFENEKLFF. The CDR3 nucleotides read TGCAGCGTTGTCAGGTTTGAAAATGAAAAACTGTTTTTT.